The 5 T cell receptor beta chains given below trace back to one sample, sequenced in a study of blood T cells in healthy people across ages. A J-beta primer mix and a sample-barcoded 5' primer were used in a second PCR of roughly 6 to 11 cycles. MiXCR, run by TCRdb on the 5' RACE reads, gives a single entry per CDR3 protein. The data show about 1.5 million distinct CDR3 sequences, 35% to 45% seen once. Sequenced sample: blood. The receptor set was obtained from a woman aged 18-30 years in good health.

This chain joins TRBV27 and TRBJ2-5; perhaps TRBD1 as D (5 bases). Germline V CDR1 and CDR2: MNHEY, SMNVEV (reference sequence). Trimming took 9 bases from V and 5 from J, leaving 13 bases between them. The CDR3 loop spans 12 amino acids. The CDR3 nucleotides are TGTGCCAGAGGTGAGCACAGGGAGACCCAGTACTTC. Amino acids: CARGEHRETQYF.

This chain connects TRBV12-3 or TRBV12-4 to TRBJ2-4; D tentatively fits TRBD1 or TRBD2 (5 bases each). This CDR3 comprises 15 residues. The V end lost 5 bases, the J end lost 13 bases, and 24 bases lay between the germline ends. For the CDR3, the DNA is TGTGCCAGCAGTCGTCAAGGGGCCTCCGGGATGGAGCAGTACTTC. It yields the protein CASSRQGASGMEQYF.

The V call is TRBV20-1, the J call TRBJ2-7, with D unclear. V lost 0 bases, J lost 6 bases, and 21 bases lay in between. The length of the CDR3 is 16 residues. Germline lookup yields CDR1 DFQATT and CDR2 SNEGSKA (reference sequence). The CDR3: CSARDQYRHTLAEQYF. CDR3 in DNA: TGCAGTGCTAGAGATCAATATAGACATACGTTAGCCGAGCAGTACTTC.

This clonotype came up a few times. CDR3 amino acids: CASSDQTVYGYTF. In DNA form, the CDR3 reads TGTGCCAGCAGTGATCAGACAGTCTATGGCTACACCTTC. V and J are TRBV2 and TRBJ1-2; tentatively, D is TRBD1 (5 bases). V was clipped by 3 bases and J by 4 bases, with 9 bases between them. The germline CDR1 and CDR2 sequences are SNHLY and FYNNEI. The CDR3 is 13 amino acids.

The rearrangement joins TRBV12-3 or TRBV12-4 to TRBJ1-2; D possibly corresponds to TRBD1 (5 bases). The CDR3 covers 14 residues. Between the trimmed V and J ends, which lost 3 bases and 4 bases, there was a span of 12 bases. CDR3 residues: CASSLRGLGYGYTF. In DNA, the CDR3 is TGTGCCAGCAGTTTGCGGGGCCTTGGCTATGGCTACACCTTC.